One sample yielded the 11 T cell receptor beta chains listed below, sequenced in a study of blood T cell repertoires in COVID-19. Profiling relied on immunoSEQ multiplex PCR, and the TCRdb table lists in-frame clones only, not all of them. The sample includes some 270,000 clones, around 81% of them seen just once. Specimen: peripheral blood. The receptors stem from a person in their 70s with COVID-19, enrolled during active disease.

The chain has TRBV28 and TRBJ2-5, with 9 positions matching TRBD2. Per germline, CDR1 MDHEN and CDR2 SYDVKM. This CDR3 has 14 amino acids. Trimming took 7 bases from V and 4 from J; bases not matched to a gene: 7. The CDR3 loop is CASTPGLARETQYF. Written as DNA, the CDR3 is TGTGCCAGCACGCCGGGACTAGCCCGAGAGACCCAGTACTTC.

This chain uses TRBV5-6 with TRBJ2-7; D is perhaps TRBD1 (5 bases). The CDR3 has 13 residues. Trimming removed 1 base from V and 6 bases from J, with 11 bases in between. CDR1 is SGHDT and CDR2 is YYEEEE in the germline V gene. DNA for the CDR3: TGTGCCAGCAGCTTGCTAGGGGTCGGCGAGCAGTACTTC. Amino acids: CASSLLGVGEQYF.

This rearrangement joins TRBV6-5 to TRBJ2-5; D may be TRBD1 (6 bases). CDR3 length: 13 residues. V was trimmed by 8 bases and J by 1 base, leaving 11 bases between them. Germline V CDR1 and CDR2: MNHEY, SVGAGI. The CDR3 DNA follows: TGTGCCAGCGGACGGGACACCCAAGAGACCCAGTACTTC. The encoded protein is CASGRDTQETQYF.

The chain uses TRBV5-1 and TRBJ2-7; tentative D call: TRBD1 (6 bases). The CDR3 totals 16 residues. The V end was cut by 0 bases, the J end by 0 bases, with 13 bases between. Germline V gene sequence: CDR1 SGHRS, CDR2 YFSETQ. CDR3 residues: CASSLAIGQSSYEQYF. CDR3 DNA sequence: TGCGCCAGCAGCTTGGCTATAGGACAGTCCTCCTACGAGCAGTACTTC.

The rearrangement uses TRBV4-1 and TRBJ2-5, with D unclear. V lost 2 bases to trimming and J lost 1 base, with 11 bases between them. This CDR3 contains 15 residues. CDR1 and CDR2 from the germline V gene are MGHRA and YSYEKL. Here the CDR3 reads CASSQTTGTQETQYF. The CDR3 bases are TGCGCCAGCAGCCAAACGACTGGCACCCAAGAGACCCAGTACTTC.

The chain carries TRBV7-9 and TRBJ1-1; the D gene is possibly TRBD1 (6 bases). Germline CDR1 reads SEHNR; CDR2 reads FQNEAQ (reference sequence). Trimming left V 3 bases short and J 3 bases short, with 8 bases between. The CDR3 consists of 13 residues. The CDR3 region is CASSFGGHTEAFF. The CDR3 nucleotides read TGTGCCAGCAGCTTCGGGGGGCACACTGAAGCTTTCTTT.

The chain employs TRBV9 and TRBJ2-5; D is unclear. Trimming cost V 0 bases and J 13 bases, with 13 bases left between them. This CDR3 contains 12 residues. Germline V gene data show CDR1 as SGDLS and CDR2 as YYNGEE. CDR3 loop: CASSVVAGPLYF. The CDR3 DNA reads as TGTGCCAGCAGCGTAGTGGCAGGCCCCTTGTACTTC.

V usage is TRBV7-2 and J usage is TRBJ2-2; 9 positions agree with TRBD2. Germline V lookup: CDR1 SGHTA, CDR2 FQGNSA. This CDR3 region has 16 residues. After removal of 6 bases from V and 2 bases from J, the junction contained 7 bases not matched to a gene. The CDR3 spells CASRPAGGRNTGELFF. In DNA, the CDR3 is TGTGCCAGCAGGCCCGCGGGGGGGCGCAACACCGGGGAGCTGTTTTTT.

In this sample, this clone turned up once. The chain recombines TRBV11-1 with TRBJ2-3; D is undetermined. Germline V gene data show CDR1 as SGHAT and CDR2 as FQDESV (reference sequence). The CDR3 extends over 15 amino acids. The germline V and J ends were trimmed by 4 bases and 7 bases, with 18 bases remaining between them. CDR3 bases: TGTGCCAGCAGCTCGAGTGGCGTTCAAGCGAATACGCAGTATTTT. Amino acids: CASSSSGVQANTQYF. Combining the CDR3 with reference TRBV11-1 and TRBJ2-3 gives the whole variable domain EAEVAQSPRYKITEKSQAVAFWCDPISGHATLYWYRQILGQGPELLVQFQDESVVDDSQLPKDRFSAERLKGVDSTLKIQPAELGDSAMYLCASSSSGVQANTQYFGPGTRLTVL.

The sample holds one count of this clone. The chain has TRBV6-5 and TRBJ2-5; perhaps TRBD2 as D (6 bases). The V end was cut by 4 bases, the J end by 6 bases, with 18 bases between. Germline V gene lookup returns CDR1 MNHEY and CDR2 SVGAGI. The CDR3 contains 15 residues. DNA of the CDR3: TGTGCCAGCAGTTTGGATAGCGGAACCCGGAAGACCCAGTACTTC. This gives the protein CASSLDSGTRKTQYF.

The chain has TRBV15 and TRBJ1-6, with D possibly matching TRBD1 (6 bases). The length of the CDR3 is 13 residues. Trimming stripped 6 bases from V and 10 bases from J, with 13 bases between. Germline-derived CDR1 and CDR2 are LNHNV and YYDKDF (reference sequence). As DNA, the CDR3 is TGTGCCACCAGACAGGGCGGTGGCTCACCCCTCCACTTT. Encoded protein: CATRQGGGSPLHF. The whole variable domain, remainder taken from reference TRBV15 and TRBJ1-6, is DAMVIQNPRYQVTQFGKPVTLSCSQTLNHNVMYWYQQKSSQAPKLLFHYYDKDFNNEADTPDNFQSRRPNTSFCFLDIRSPGLGDTAMYLCATRQGGGSPLHFGNGTRLTVT.